This is a list of T cell receptor beta chains from one sample in a study of beta chain features in type 1 diabetes. Produced via immunoSEQ multiplex PCR; TCRdb's table is partial and in-frame only. The repertoire holds about 620,000 clones, with about 14% as singletons. Sequencing used naive CD4+ T cells from blood. The receptor source for this set is a man between 18 and 35 years old in good health. The CDR3 runs from the conserved cysteine through the conserved F or W. Fields, in order: J gene, clone size, D gene, V gene, CDR3 protein, CDR3 DNA. D genes are given only for firm matches. Size tells how often a clone was seen (once, few, many) or the class of an expanded clone, and some rows leave it out.

>TRBJ2-5|-|TRBD1|TRBV7-9
CASSLVTGGSETQYF
TGTGCCAGCAGCTTAGTTACAGGGGGATCGGAGACCCAGTACTTC
>TRBJ1-5|few|-|TRBV5-8
CASSAGSSNQPQHF
TGTGCCAGCAGCGCCGGGTCCAGCAATCAGCCCCAGCATTTT
>TRBJ2-7|few|-|TRBV11-2
CASSLVRTTYEQYF
TGTGCCAGCAGCTTAGTCAGGACCACCTACGAGCAGTACTTC
>TRBJ1-2|-|-|TRBV28
CASSLSFSRGRANYGYTF
TGTGCCAGCAGTTTGTCCTTTTCGAGGGGCCGAGCTAACTATGGCTACACCTTC
>TRBJ2-1|few|-|TRBV28
CASPKGYEQFF
TGTGCCAGCCCCAAAGGGTACGAGCAGTTCTTC
>TRBJ2-1|few|-|TRBV5-1
CASSLLAQGSYNEQFF
TGCGCCAGCAGCTTACTAGCTCAGGGGTCCTACAATGAGCAGTTCTTC
>TRBJ1-5|-|-|TRBV7-2
CASSLGPVNQPQHF
TGTGCCAGCAGCTTAGGACCAGTCAATCAGCCCCAGCATTTT
>TRBJ1-2|-|-|TRBV9
CASSVDTGYGYTF
TGTGCCAGCAGCGTAGATACAGGGTATGGCTACACCTTC
>TRBJ2-5|-|TRBD1|TRBV4-3
CASSQGRQGGSGETQYF
TGCGCCAGCAGCCAGGGCCGACAGGGTGGGTCCGGAGAGACCCAGTACTTC
>TRBJ2-7|-|-|TRBV6-1
CASTPRTAYEQYF
TGTGCCAGCACTCCGAGGACAGCCTACGAGCAGTACTTC
>TRBJ2-5|few|TRBD2|TRBV5-1
CASSLTSGGPQETQYF
TGCGCCAGCAGCTTGACTAGCGGGGGGCCTCAAGAGACCCAGTACTTC
>TRBJ2-3|few|TRBD2|TRBV5-4
CASTRGGGSTDTQYF
TGTGCCAGCACCCGCGGGGGGGGAAGCACAGATACGCAGTATTTT
>TRBJ1-1|-|TRBD1|TRBV28
CAGTSRQGTEAFF
TGTGCCGGGACGAGTCGACAGGGCACTGAAGCTTTCTTT
>TRBJ1-2|few|-|TRBV7-9
CASSKWPGYTF
TGTGCCAGCAGCAAGTGGCCCGGCTACACCTTC
>TRBJ2-3|few|-|TRBV7-3
CASSSMADTQYF
TGTGCCAGCAGCTCCATGGCAGATACGCAGTATTTT
>TRBJ2-5|-|-|TRBV11-2
CASSLVTGPQETQYF
TGTGCCAGCAGCTTAGTTACAGGGCCTCAAGAGACCCAGTACTTC
>TRBJ2-7|-|TRBD2|TRBV5-1
CASSLELAGSEQYF
TGCGCCAGCAGCTTGGAACTAGCGGGATCCGAGCAGTACTTC
>TRBJ1-1|-|-|TRBV30
CAWLPGILNTEAFF
TGTGCCTGGTTACCCGGTATTTTGAACACTGAAGCTTTCTTT
>TRBJ2-1|-|-|TRBV7-8
CASSLGLSSYNEQFF
TGTGCCAGCAGCCTGGGACTGAGCTCCTACAATGAGCAGTTCTTC
>TRBJ2-3|-|-|TRBV5-1
CASSAPTDTQYF
TGCGCCAGCAGCGCACCCACAGATACGCAGTATTTT
>TRBJ1-2|few|-|TRBV27
CASSLGVGERGYTF
TGTGCCAGCAGTTTAGGGGTAGGCGAGCGGGGCTACACCTTC
>TRBJ2-2|-|TRBD2|TRBV9
CASSFTGTSGTGELFF
TGTGCCAGCAGCTTCACCGGGACTAGTGGCACCGGGGAGCTGTTTTTT
>TRBJ1-5|few|-|TRBV7-2
CASSFLGNSNQPQHF
TGTGCCAGCAGCTTTCTGGGAAATAGCAATCAGCCCCAGCATTTT
>TRBJ2-2|few|-|TRBV2
CASSLARVPTGELFF
TGTGCCAGCAGTCTGGCAAGGGTCCCCACCGGGGAGCTGTTTTTT
>TRBJ1-1|-|-|TRBV9
CASSGSRDSRTEAFF
TGTGCCAGCAGCGGATCTAGGGACTCGCGGACTGAAGCTTTCTTT
>TRBJ2-1|few|-|TRBV2
CASRQGHEQFF
TGTGCCAGCAGGCAGGGCCATGAGCAGTTCTTC
>TRBJ2-7|-|-|TRBV7-8
CASSLAAGYSYEQYF
TGTGCCAGCAGCTTAGCGGCAGGGTATTCCTACGAGCAGTACTTC
>TRBJ1-2|-|-|TRBV6-1
CASSELVSGYGYTF
TGTGCCAGCAGTGAACTGGTTTCGGGCTATGGCTACACCTTC
>TRBJ1-2|few|-|TRBV28
CASSLPGGGYGYTF
TGTGCCAGCAGTTTGCCGGGGGGTGGCTATGGCTACACCTTC
>TRBJ1-4|-|-|TRBV6-1
CASILGRANEKLFF
TGTGCCAGCATTTTAGGCCGGGCTAATGAAAAACTGTTTTTT
>TRBJ2-2|few|-|TRBV28
CASSSYRGGELFF
TGTGCCAGCAGTTCCTACCGGGGCGGGGAGCTGTTTTTT
>TRBJ2-7|-|-|TRBV28
CASRAWGYEQYF
TGTGCCAGCAGGGCTTGGGGGTACGAGCAGTACTTC
>TRBJ1-5|few|TRBD1|TRBV28
CASSLTGSNQPQHF
TGTGCCAGCAGTTTGACAGGGTCAAATCAGCCCCAGCATTTT
>TRBJ1-5|-|TRBD1|TRBV7-2
CASSFLAGGNQPQHF
TGTGCCAGCAGCTTCTTAGCAGGGGGGAATCAGCCCCAGCATTTT